These T cell receptor beta chains were read from a single sample in a study of response to subunit inactivated influenza vaccine. MiXCR, applied by TCRdb to the RT-PCR reads, yields one record per CDR3 protein. The data hold about 800,000 distinct CDR3 sequences, with 21% observed a single time. The sequencing here drew on PBMCs from blood, taken roughly 5 days after vaccination. These receptors were obtained from a man between 50 and 59 years old who received an inactivated influenza vaccine. Each CDR3 is given with its conserved first and last residue. Each record gives: V gene, J gene, clone size, D gene, CDR3 protein, CDR3 DNA. A D gene is named only where the DNA matches it firmly. Clone size is given for some rows only: seen once, a few or many times, or a class if the clone is expanded.

V: TRBV11-2
J: TRBJ2-6
size: .
D: .
CDR3: CASSLEPGQPISGANVLTF
DNA: TGTGCCAGCAGCTTAGAACCGGGACAACCGATTTCTGGGGCCAACGTCCTGACTTTC

V: TRBV28
J: TRBJ2-7
size: .
D: .
CDR3: CASSLDTDYEQYF
DNA: TGTGCCAGCAGTTTGGACACAGACTACGAGCAGTACTTC

V: TRBV27
J: TRBJ2-1
size: few
D: TRBD2
CDR3: CASTRSLAGAYEQFF
DNA: TGTGCCAGCACCCGGAGCCTAGCGGGGGCGTATGAGCAGTTCTTC

V: TRBV4-2
J: TRBJ2-1
size: .
D: TRBD2
CDR3: CASSQDSGGVGEQFF
DNA: TGTGCCAGCAGCCAAGATAGCGGGGGGGTGGGTGAGCAGTTCTTC

V: TRBV6-2/TRBV6-3
J: TRBJ1-4
size: .
D: .
CDR3: CASSYEGRILFF
DNA: TGTGCCAGCAGTTACGAGGGGAGGATACTGTTTTTT

V: TRBV6-2/TRBV6-3
J: TRBJ1-5
size: .
D: .
CDR3: CASSSLGGKQPQHF
DNA: TGTGCCAGCAGTTCCTTGGGGGGCAAGCAGCCCCAGCATTTT

V: TRBV28
J: TRBJ2-3
size: few
D: .
CDR3: CASSRPASTDTQYF
DNA: TGTGCCAGCAGCCGACCGGCTAGCACAGATACGCAGTATTTT

V: TRBV4-3
J: TRBJ1-5
size: .
D: .
CDR3: CASSQDQPQHF
DNA: TGCGCCAGCAGCCAAGATCAGCCCCAGCATTTT

V: TRBV7-2
J: TRBJ2-7
size: .
D: TRBD2
CDR3: CASSLASGGDVTYEQYF
DNA: TGTGCCAGCAGCTTAGCTAGCGGGGGGGACGTTACCTACGAGCAGTACTTC

V: TRBV4-2
J: TRBJ1-3
size: .
D: TRBD1
CDR3: CASSQGSPGGSGNTIYF
DNA: TGTGCCAGCAGCCAAGGTTCACCAGGGGGATCTGGAAACACCATATATTTT

V: TRBV20-1
J: TRBJ1-1
size: .
D: .
CDR3: CSATGRNTEAFF
DNA: TGCAGTGCTACCGGGAGGAACACTGAAGCTTTCTTT

V: TRBV29-1
J: TRBJ2-2
size: .
D: .
CDR3: CSARGPSNTGELFF
DNA: TGCAGCGCGCGAGGGCCTTCGAACACCGGGGAGCTGTTTTTT

V: TRBV10-3
J: TRBJ2-1
size: .
D: .
CDR3: CAISESKGLSYNEQFF
DNA: TGTGCCATCAGTGAGTCGAAAGGTCTCTCCTACAATGAGCAGTTCTTC

V: TRBV29-1
J: TRBJ2-5
size: .
D: .
CDR3: CSVGEVTGETQYF
DNA: TGCAGCGTTGGAGAGGTTACGGGAGAGACCCAGTACTTC

V: TRBV4-1
J: TRBJ2-3
size: few
D: TRBD2
CDR3: CASSQDMSRGGRGTDTQYF
DNA: TGCGCCAGCAGCCAAGATATGTCGCGGGGGGGCCGGGGCACAGATACGCAGTATTTT

V: TRBV3-1
J: TRBJ2-2
size: few
D: TRBD2
CDR3: CASSQDSSGGPGELFF
DNA: TGTGCCAGCAGCCAAGATTCTAGCGGGGGGCCCGGGGAGCTGTTTTTT

V: TRBV5-1
J: TRBJ2-3
size: many
D: .
CDR3: CASSGTSTDTQYF
DNA: TGCGCCAGCTCCGGGACAAGCACAGATACGCAGTATTTT

V: TRBV7-2
J: TRBJ1-5
size: once
D: .
CDR3: CASSLETYRSTQPQHF
DNA: TGTGCCAGCAGCTTAGAAACCTACCGGAGTACTCAGCCCCAGCATTTT

V: TRBV6-1
J: TRBJ1-3
size: few
D: .
CDR3: CASTPRGGSGNTIYF
DNA: TGTGCCAGCACCCCAAGAGGGGGCTCTGGAAACACCATATATTTT